Listed below are T cell receptor beta chains from one sample, sequenced in a study of CD8 T cells in ankylosing spondylitis. One entry per CDR3 protein, called by TCRdb with MiXCR from the 5' RACE reads. The sample holds 150,000 to 200,000 distinct CDR3 sequences, around 20% seen once. Specimen: blood, either unsorted or a sorted T cell fraction (not recorded which). These receptors originate from a male donor with ankylosing spondylitis or in good health (not recorded which). The CDR3 runs from the conserved cysteine through the conserved F or W. Fields, in order: J gene, D gene, V gene, CDR3 protein. D genes are given only for firm matches.

j_gene: TRBJ2-7; d_gene: TRBD1; v_gene: TRBV29-1; CDR3aa: CSVRDRGQQYF
j_gene: TRBJ1-4; d_gene: TRBD1; v_gene: TRBV5-6; CDR3aa: CASSLDGQGDEKLFF
j_gene: TRBJ1-5; d_gene: .; v_gene: TRBV28; CDR3aa: CASSPAKGRVYQPQHF
j_gene: TRBJ2-1; d_gene: TRBD1; v_gene: TRBV24-1; CDR3aa: CATSDSGTGIHEQFF
j_gene: TRBJ2-1; d_gene: .; v_gene: TRBV27; CDR3aa: CASSIREAGRGNEQFF
j_gene: TRBJ2-1; d_gene: TRBD2; v_gene: TRBV29-1; CDR3aa: CSVWTSLYNEQFF
j_gene: TRBJ2-7; d_gene: .; v_gene: TRBV7-8; CDR3aa: CASSLEGPWLYEQYF
j_gene: TRBJ1-3; d_gene: .; v_gene: TRBV12-3/TRBV12-4; CDR3aa: CASSLPSGNTIYF
j_gene: TRBJ1-1; d_gene: .; v_gene: TRBV30; CDR3aa: CAWSVRVDTEAFF
j_gene: TRBJ1-6; d_gene: TRBD1; v_gene: TRBV29-1; CDR3aa: CSASQGAGNSPLHF
j_gene: TRBJ2-3; d_gene: .; v_gene: TRBV20-1; CDR3aa: CSASPVQYEPGTQYF
j_gene: TRBJ2-1; d_gene: TRBD2; v_gene: TRBV20-1; CDR3aa: CSASFAGASNEQFF
j_gene: TRBJ1-5; d_gene: .; v_gene: TRBV27; CDR3aa: CASSPDPEGANQPQHF
j_gene: TRBJ1-1; d_gene: TRBD1; v_gene: TRBV25-1; CDR3aa: CASSEGQRKAFF
j_gene: TRBJ2-5; d_gene: TRBD1; v_gene: TRBV5-1; CDR3aa: CASSSRDRGRRETQYF
j_gene: TRBJ2-5; d_gene: TRBD2; v_gene: TRBV7-7; CDR3aa: CASSRDYWETQYF
j_gene: TRBJ2-1; d_gene: TRBD2; v_gene: TRBV9; CDR3aa: CASSVATWREGRYNEQFF
j_gene: TRBJ1-4; d_gene: .; v_gene: TRBV5-1; CDR3aa: CASSLAVGPTWEKLFF
j_gene: TRBJ2-5; d_gene: TRBD2; v_gene: TRBV5-1; CDR3aa: CASSFGPSGKQETQYF
j_gene: TRBJ1-2; d_gene: .; v_gene: TRBV20-1; CDR3aa: CSARGPGGANYGYTF
j_gene: TRBJ2-1; d_gene: .; v_gene: TRBV28; CDR3aa: CASSYLLRGGSYNEQFF
j_gene: TRBJ1-4; d_gene: .; v_gene: TRBV20-1; CDR3aa: CSASGQIIEKLFF
j_gene: TRBJ1-2; d_gene: .; v_gene: TRBV12-3/TRBV12-4; CDR3aa: CASRDGNYGYTF
j_gene: TRBJ2-1; d_gene: TRBD2; v_gene: TRBV5-6; CDR3aa: CASSSLAGGPYSEQFF
j_gene: TRBJ2-7; d_gene: .; v_gene: TRBV6-5; CDR3aa: CASSFPGETGAEQYF
j_gene: TRBJ2-7; d_gene: .; v_gene: TRBV7-6; CDR3aa: CASTLGGQGHEQYF
j_gene: TRBJ2-2; d_gene: .; v_gene: TRBV5-6; CDR3aa: CASSLSQVYTGELFF
j_gene: TRBJ2-7; d_gene: TRBD1; v_gene: TRBV5-8; CDR3aa: CASYWGPDRVSYYEQYF
j_gene: TRBJ2-2; d_gene: .; v_gene: TRBV11-2; CDR3aa: CASSLGPGGQTLFF
j_gene: TRBJ1-1; d_gene: .; v_gene: TRBV28; CDR3aa: CASSLPGGLNTEAFF
j_gene: TRBJ2-5; d_gene: TRBD1; v_gene: TRBV5-1; CDR3aa: CASSLPGQQETQYF
j_gene: TRBJ2-7; d_gene: .; v_gene: TRBV12-3/TRBV12-4; CDR3aa: CASSLGGRAFGLEQYF
j_gene: TRBJ2-5; d_gene: TRBD1; v_gene: TRBV10-3; CDR3aa: CAIRGTEETQYF
j_gene: TRBJ2-1; d_gene: TRBD2; v_gene: TRBV29-1; CDR3aa: CSAKSGGNEQFF
j_gene: TRBJ1-1; d_gene: .; v_gene: TRBV5-1; CDR3aa: CASSWQGTLNTEAFF
j_gene: TRBJ1-2; d_gene: .; v_gene: TRBV12-3/TRBV12-4; CDR3aa: CASSLAGVGYGYTF
j_gene: TRBJ2-7; d_gene: .; v_gene: TRBV5-1; CDR3aa: CASSQNGGDLYEQYF
j_gene: TRBJ1-1; d_gene: .; v_gene: TRBV4-1; CDR3aa: CASSQYTGYTEAFF
j_gene: TRBJ1-1; d_gene: .; v_gene: TRBV18; CDR3aa: CASSATENTEAFF
j_gene: TRBJ1-2; d_gene: TRBD1; v_gene: TRBV20-1; CDR3aa: CSAMGQGAILDYGYTF
j_gene: TRBJ1-1; d_gene: .; v_gene: TRBV6-6; CDR3aa: CASSYRDRLEAFF
j_gene: TRBJ2-7; d_gene: TRBD1; v_gene: TRBV20-1; CDR3aa: CSARDLQGDAYEQYF
j_gene: TRBJ1-2; d_gene: .; v_gene: TRBV4-2; CDR3aa: CASSQDVTTLNYGYTF
j_gene: TRBJ2-2; d_gene: .; v_gene: TRBV12-3/TRBV12-4; CDR3aa: CASSLLAGELFF
j_gene: TRBJ2-1; d_gene: TRBD2; v_gene: TRBV5-1; CDR3aa: CASSLENLAGGNEQFF
j_gene: TRBJ1-5; d_gene: TRBD1; v_gene: TRBV29-1; CDR3aa: CSVRPGTGMGPQHF
j_gene: TRBJ2-5; d_gene: .; v_gene: TRBV5-1; CDR3aa: CASSFKAGTRGETQYF
j_gene: TRBJ2-1; d_gene: TRBD2; v_gene: TRBV15; CDR3aa: CATSPGTSGRAYNEQFF
j_gene: TRBJ1-2; d_gene: .; v_gene: TRBV12-3/TRBV12-4; CDR3aa: CASRESLNYGYTF
j_gene: TRBJ2-7; d_gene: .; v_gene: TRBV14; CDR3aa: CASSRTGIYEQYF
j_gene: TRBJ1-2; d_gene: .; v_gene: TRBV20-1; CDR3aa: CSARLPANYGYTF
j_gene: TRBJ2-2; d_gene: .; v_gene: TRBV10-3; CDR3aa: CAISEPTAINTGELFF